The 23 T cell receptor beta chains in this list originate from one sample, sequenced in a study of T cells expressing NK-cell markers. From the 5' RACE reads, TCRdb lists one entry per CDR3 protein and no DNA. This sample's table has about 450,000 distinct CDR3 sequences. Material for sequencing was blood T cells: a sorted CD56 or NKG2C T cell subset, CD4+ or CD8+ T cells, or bulk PBMC T cells (not recorded which). Receptors were obtained from a woman between 18 and 70 years old in good health.

CDR3 loop: CASSQDLVHRGSSTDTQYF. This chain connects TRBV4-2 to TRBJ2-3; TCRdb's assignment of TRBD2 cannot be checked, as there is no DNA. The CDR3 runs 19 residues. In germline, CDR1 is LGHNA, CDR2 YNFKEQ.

This chain connects TRBV20-1 to TRBJ1-5. Germline assignment: CDR1 DFQATT and CDR2 SNEGSKA (reference sequence). CDR3 size: 14 residues. CDR3 sequence reads: CSAMTLGMGQPQHF.

The chain has TRBV12-3 or TRBV12-4 and TRBJ2-5; TCRdb selects TRBD2, and the lack of DNA leaves this call unchecked. The CDR3 contains 18 residues. This CDR3 is CASSSGLAGGETQETQYF.

The chain is built from TRBV29-1 and TRBJ1-1; TCRdb gives TRBD1 as the D gene, but with no DNA this cannot be confirmed. The CDR3 totals 12 residues. CDR1 is SQVTM and CDR2 is ANQGSEA in the germline V gene. The CDR3 spells CSVEQGGREAFF.

The genes are TRBV3-1 and TRBJ2-4; TCRdb lists TRBD2, though no DNA is available to test this call. The germline CDR1 and CDR2 sequences are LGHDT and YNNKEL (reference sequence). This CDR3 is 15 amino acids long. The CDR3 loop reads CASSQVGTMRNIQYF.

This sequence joins TRBV5-1 and TRBJ2-1; without DNA, the TCRdb call of TRBD1 cannot be checked. The CDR3 runs 13 residues. Germline V gene data show CDR1 as SGHRS and CDR2 as YFSETQ. CDR3 region: CASSSDPVNEQFF.

The chain has TRBV20-1 and TRBJ1-1; the TCRdb call, TRBD1, lacks DNA for checking. Germline V gives CDR1 DFQATT, CDR2 SNEGSKA (reference sequence). CDR3 length: 13 residues. CDR3 region: CSARWTANTEAFF.

This chain joins TRBV21-1 and TRBJ2-7; without DNA, the TCRdb call of TRBD1 cannot be checked. TRBV21-1 is a pseudogene segment. The CDR3 has 18 residues. The CDR3: CASSSRWGDPAQLYEQYF.

The CDR3 loop is CASSPDLWSNQPQHF. V usage is TRBV7-2 and J usage is TRBJ1-5. From germline, CDR1 is SGHTA and CDR2 FQGNSA. CDR3 size: 15 residues.

V usage is TRBV20-1 and J usage is TRBJ2-2; TCRdb selects TRBD1, and the lack of DNA leaves this call unchecked. Germline values: CDR1 DFQATT, CDR2 SNEGSKA (reference sequence). The CDR3 consists of 15 residues. CDR3 sequence: CSAKEGASGTGELFF.

The CDR3 is CSARDLLAGSSETQYF. The rearrangement links TRBV20-1 to TRBJ2-5. The CDR3 runs 16 residues. Germline CDR1 reads DFQATT; CDR2 reads SNEGSKA (reference sequence).

This sequence joins TRBV11-2 and TRBJ2-2; the D call of TRBD2 rests on TCRdb alone, since no DNA is present to check it. Per the germline V gene, CDR1 is SGHAT and CDR2 is FQNNGV. This CDR3 has 18 residues. CDR3: CASSTFSPSSGRAGELFF.

V gene TRBV18 combines with J gene TRBJ2-7; the TRBD2 assignment by TCRdb is unverifiable without DNA. CDR3 length: 17 amino acids. Germline V lookup: CDR1 KGHSH, CDR2 LQKENI. Here the CDR3 reads CASSRTSGRADSYEQYF.

The V call is TRBV5-5, the J call TRBJ1-1; the TRBD1 assignment by TCRdb is unverifiable without DNA. The CDR3 totals 15 residues. Germline V gene sequence: CDR1 SGHKS, CDR2 YYEKEE (reference sequence). The CDR3 sequence: CASSSLGARSTEAFF.

The chain joins TRBV7-9 to TRBJ1-5; TCRdb returns TRBD1, unconfirmable since there is no DNA. This CDR3 has 15 amino acids. Germline V lookup: CDR1 SEHNR, CDR2 FQNEAQ (reference sequence). CDR3 protein: CASSWDGDAGQPQHF. Full variable domain (missing parts from reference TRBV7-9 and TRBJ1-5): DTGVSQNPRHKITKRGQNVTFRCDPISEHNRLYWYRQTLGQGPEFLTYFQNEAQLEKSRLLSDRFSAERPKGSFSTLEIQRTEQGDSAMYLCASSWDGDAGQPQHFGDGTRLSIL.

The CDR3 protein is CASSTEVLGSPLHF. The chain employs TRBV19 and TRBJ1-6. The CDR3 runs 14 residues. Germline assignment: CDR1 LNHDA and CDR2 SQIVND (reference sequence).

J is TRBJ2-1 and V is TRBV30; there is no DNA to check the TCRdb D call of TRBD1. This CDR3 is 12 amino acids long. Germline CDR1 and CDR2: GTSNPN and SVGIG (reference sequence). The CDR3 protein is CAWKGVINEQFF.

The genes are TRBV12-3 or TRBV12-4 and TRBJ2-1; TCRdb returns TRBD1, unconfirmable since there is no DNA. The CDR3 sequence is 14 residues long. CDR3 amino acids: CASRPGRTLNEQFF.

The V and J genes are TRBV19 and TRBJ1-1. The CDR3 runs to 14 residues. Germline V gene lookup returns CDR1 LNHDA and CDR2 SQIVND (reference sequence). CDR3 in amino acids: CASSIPGPNTEAFF.

V usage is TRBV13 and J usage is TRBJ2-5; TCRdb designates TRBD1, a call that cannot be tested without DNA. Germline V gene sequence: CDR1 PRHDT, CDR2 FYEKMQ (reference sequence). This CDR3 spans 15 amino acids. The CDR3 region is CASSPGGSYQETQYF.

This chain connects TRBV5-1 to TRBJ1-1; TCRdb indicates TRBD1, and absent DNA this call remains unverified. The CDR3 has 15 residues. CDR1 and CDR2 from the germline V gene are SGHRS and YFSETQ. CDR3 in amino acids: CASSPIRGPDTEAFF.

This chain connects TRBV12-5 to TRBJ2-3; TCRdb calls TRBD1, which cannot be checked without DNA. The germline V gene has CDR1 LGHNT and CDR2 FRNRAP. The CDR3 totals 15 residues. CDR3 protein: CASGLGGTTRDTQYF.

The rearrangement links TRBV29-1 to TRBJ2-7. CDR3 length: 12 amino acids. Germline values: CDR1 SQVTM, CDR2 ANQGSEA. CDR3 sequence reads: CSVVAANYEQYF.